This entry describes one T cell receptor (beta chain). The entry originates in a study of blood T cell repertoires in COVID-19. Germline V gene lookup returns CDR1 LGHNA and CDR2 YNFKEQ. The CDR3 contains 15 residues. V lost 0 bases and J lost 2; bases outside the gene matches: 4. Here immunoSEQ multiplex PCR was the method, and the copy in TCRdb shows in-frame clones only, minus some. The sample yields more than 250,000 clones, roughly 88% seen once. The sequenced sample consisted of PBMCs or T cells enriched from blood (not recorded which). This chain uses TRBV4-2 with TRBJ2-7; 7 nucleotides match TRBD1. This TCR came from a young man who had recovered from COVID-19. For the CDR3, the DNA is TGTGCCAGCAGCCAAGACCGAGGGACAGCCTACGAGCAGTACTTC. Its translation is CASSQDRGTAYEQYF.